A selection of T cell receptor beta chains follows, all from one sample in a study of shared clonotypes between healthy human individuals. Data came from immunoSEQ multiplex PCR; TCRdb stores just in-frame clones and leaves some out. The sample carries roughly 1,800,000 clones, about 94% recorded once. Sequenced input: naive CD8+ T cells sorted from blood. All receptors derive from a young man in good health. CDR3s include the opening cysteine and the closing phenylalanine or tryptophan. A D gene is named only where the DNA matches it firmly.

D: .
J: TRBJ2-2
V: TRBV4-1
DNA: TGCGCCAGCAGCCTCTTCAGGGACGGGGAGCTGTTTTTT
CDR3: CASSLFRDGELFF

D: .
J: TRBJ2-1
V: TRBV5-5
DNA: TGTGCCAGCAGCTTGGGTGCTGAGCAGTTCTTC
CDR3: CASSLGAEQFF

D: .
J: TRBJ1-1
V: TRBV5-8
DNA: TGTGCCAGCAGCTTTCGACAGTTGAACACTGAAGCTTTCTTT
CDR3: CASSFRQLNTEAFF

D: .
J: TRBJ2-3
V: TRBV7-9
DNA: TGTGCCAGCAGCTTATGGTACAGGGAAATCACAGATACGCAGTATTTT
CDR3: CASSLWYREITDTQYF

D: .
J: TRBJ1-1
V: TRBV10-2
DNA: TGCGCCAGCAGAACCCGAGAATCCGGGCCCCCGCAGGTTGAAGCTTTCTTT
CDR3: CASRTRESGPPQVEAFF

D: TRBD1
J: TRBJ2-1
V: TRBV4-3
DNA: TGCGCCAGCAGCCCGACCGAGTGGACAGGGGTTTTCTCCTACAATGAGCAGTTCTTC
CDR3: CASSPTEWTGVFSYNEQFF

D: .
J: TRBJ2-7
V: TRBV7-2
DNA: TGTGCCAGCAGCCGAACCTACGAGCAGTACTTC
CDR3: CASSRTYEQYF

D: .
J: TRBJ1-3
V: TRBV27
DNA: TGTGCCAGCAGTTTATTGAATCCCAGGGGCAGCGGAAACACCATATATTTT
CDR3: CASSLLNPRGSGNTIYF

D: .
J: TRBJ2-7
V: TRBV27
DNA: TGTGCCAGCAGTTTAGGTCATTTATACGAGCAGTACTTC
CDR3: CASSLGHLYEQYF

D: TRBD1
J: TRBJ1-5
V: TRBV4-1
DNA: TGCGCCAGCAGCCATTCCCCAGGACAGGTCAACAGCAATCAGCCCCAGCATTTT
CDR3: CASSHSPGQVNSNQPQHF

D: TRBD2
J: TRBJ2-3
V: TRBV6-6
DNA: TGTGCCAGCACAATTAGCGGGGGGCCCAAGGATACGCAGTATTTT
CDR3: CASTISGGPKDTQYF

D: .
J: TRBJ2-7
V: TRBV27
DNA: TGTGCCAGCAGTTTGACAGCGCGATACGAGCAGTACTTC
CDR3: CASSLTARYEQYF